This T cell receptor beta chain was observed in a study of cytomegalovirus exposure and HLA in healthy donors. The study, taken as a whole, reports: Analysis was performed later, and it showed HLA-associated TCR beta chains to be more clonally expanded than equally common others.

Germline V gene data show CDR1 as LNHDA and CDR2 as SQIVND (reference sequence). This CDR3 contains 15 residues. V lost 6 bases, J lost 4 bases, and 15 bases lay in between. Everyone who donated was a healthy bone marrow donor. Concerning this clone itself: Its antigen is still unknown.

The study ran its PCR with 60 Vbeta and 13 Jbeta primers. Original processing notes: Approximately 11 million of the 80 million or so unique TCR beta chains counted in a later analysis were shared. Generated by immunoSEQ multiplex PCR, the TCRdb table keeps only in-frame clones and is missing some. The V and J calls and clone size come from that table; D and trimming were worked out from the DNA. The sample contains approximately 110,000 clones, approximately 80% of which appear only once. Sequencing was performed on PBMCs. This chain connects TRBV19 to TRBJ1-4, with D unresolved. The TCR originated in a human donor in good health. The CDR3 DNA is TGTGCCAGTAGCACCAAGACCTCGGGTAATGAAAAACTGTTTTTT. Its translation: CASSTKTSGNEKLFF.